This T cell receptor beta chain was captured by sequencing in a study of graft-versus-host responses after intestinal transplantation. Overall study context: All recipients were given anti-thymocyte globulin induction, and tacrolimus and steroids were then administered for three to four years.

Measured with immunoSEQ multiplex PCR; TCRdb has only the in-frame clones, and not every one. This sample yields about 25,000 clones, of which around 94% are seen a single time; about 0.47% belongs to the top ten. V was cut by 5 bases and J by 9 bases, with 8 bases left in between. CDR1 is MNHEY and CDR2 is SVGAGI in the germline V gene. CDR3 size: 12 residues. As regards this clone: The target antigen is unknown.

Whole-study findings and limits: Allografts carried high graft-versus-host to host-versus-graft clonal ratios in patients having graft-donor T cell macrochimerism. GvH clonotypes were identified within recipient marrow, with a subset emerging first in ileum or blood.

This chain uses TRBV6-5 with TRBJ1-6; D unclear. Sequencing was performed on PBMCs, taken 156 days after intestinal transplant. The TCR sequence derives from a human patient who received an intestinal transplant, so some T cells may come from the graft donor. CDR3 in amino acids: CASSGLGSPLHF. CDR3 in DNA: TGTGCCAGCAGTGGTTTAGGTTCACCCCTCCACTTT.